This T cell receptor (beta chain) was documented in a study of T-cell reconstitution after alpha-beta-depleted transplantation in children. Study observations and caveats: Expanded graft clones numbering several hundred reportedly gave rise to alpha-beta T cells about two months after transplant. At one year after transplant, newly produced T cells mostly accounted for T-cell counts and diversity.

Of note for this clonotype: Its antigen is not known.

It was with unique molecular identifiers that the TCRbeta library was prepared. TCRdb re-derived calls from the PCR reads in MiXCR, one entry per CDR3 protein. The table records 800,000 to 1,000,000 distinct CDR3 sequences, 25% to 30% of them present only once. CDR1 LNHNV and CDR2 YYDKDF come from the germline V gene (reference sequence). The CDR3 contains 13 residues. Trimming removed 0 bases from V and 14 bases from J, with 15 bases in between. The specimen was PBMCs, mostly from graft donor cells, collected 360 days after TCRalphabeta/CD19-depleted stem cell transplant. This receptor was taken from a boy younger than two who had a stem cell transplant for SCID, so the T cells may come from the graft donor. The chain employs TRBV15 and TRBJ2-3; D possibly corresponds to TRBD1 (5 bases). DNA of the CDR3: TGTGCCACCAGCAGAGATCGACAGCCTGTCGTGTATTTT. Its protein product is CATSRDRQPVVYF. The full variable domain, with the rest looked up from reference TRBV15 and TRBJ2-3, is DAMVIQNPRYQVTQFGKPVTLSCSQTLNHNVMYWYQQKSSQAPKLLFHYYDKDFNNEADTPDNFQSRRPNTSFCFLDIRSPGLGDTAMYLCATSRDRQPVVYFGPGTRLTVL.